These 5 T cell receptor beta chains originate from one sample sequenced in a study of Ad26.COV2.S vaccination and SARS-CoV-2 variants. The sample's treatment: about 20 received Ad26.COV2.S at low or high dose, single or two shots; about five received placebo; per-sample allocation not given. Day 63 after the first vaccine or placebo injection was the time point for sampling. The assay was immunoSEQ multiplex PCR, and TCRdb's table has in-frame clones only and misses some. The data show more than 300,000 clones, around 89% seen once. Material: peripheral blood, obtained in a trial of Ad26.COV2.S vaccine versus placebo. The source of these receptors is a person aged 18-60 years who received the Ad26.COV2.S COVID-19 vaccine or a placebo.

This chain uses TRBV2 with TRBJ2-5, with D possibly matching TRBD1 (5 bases). V gave up 6 bases and J gave up 5 bases, with 13 bases separating them. Germline loops: CDR1 SNHLY, CDR2 FYNNEI. CDR3 length equals 13 residues. The CDR3 DNA is TGTGCCAGCAGGGACACCAGTATTGAGACCCAGTACTTC. This codes for CASRDTSIETQYF.

The chain joins TRBV2 to TRBJ1-1; TRBD1 might be the D (5 bases). The V end was cut by 5 bases, the J end by 5 bases, with 15 bases between. The germline V gene has CDR1 SNHLY and CDR2 FYNNEI. This CDR3 has 14 residues. The CDR3 DNA follows: TGTGCCAGCAGTTCAGGGAGGGTAACGACTGAAGCTTTCTTT. Its protein product is CASSSGRVTTEAFF. Filled out from reference TRBV2 and TRBJ1-1, the complete variable domain reads EPEVTQTPSHQVTQMGQEVILRCVPISNHLYFYWYRQILGQKVEFLVSFYNNEISEKSEIFDDQFSVERPDGSNFTLKIRSTKLEDSAMYFCASSSGRVTTEAFFGQGTRLTVV.

V is TRBV6-2 or TRBV6-3 and J is TRBJ2-5, with D tentatively TRBD2 (6 bases). Germline CDR1 is MNHEY and CDR2 is SVGEGT. The V and J ends lost 5 bases and 5 bases respectively, with 15 bases between them. This CDR3 is 14 amino acids long. CDR3 amino acids: CASSPLTRRETQYF. CDR3 nucleotides: TGTGCCAGCAGTCCCTTGACTAGGCGGGAGACCCAGTACTTC.

The genes are TRBV9 and TRBJ1-1, with D uncertain. The CDR3 is 14 amino acids. Germline lookup yields CDR1 SGDLS and CDR2 YYNGEE. V was pared by 0 bases and J by 5 bases, with 11 bases between. The CDR3 sequence: CASSVVRTGTEAFF. Written as DNA, the CDR3 is TGTGCCAGCAGCGTAGTAAGGACGGGTACTGAAGCTTTCTTT.

The chain couples TRBV18 to TRBJ1-1; 7 bases fit TRBD1. CDR1 is KGHSH, CDR2 LQKENI, per germline. V gave up 2 bases and J gave up 3 bases; unmatched junction bases: 6. The CDR3 consists of 15 residues. The chain's CDR3 is CASSPSSGQHTEAFF. The CDR3, as DNA: TGTGCCAGCTCACCATCCTCGGGACAGCACACTGAAGCTTTCTTT.